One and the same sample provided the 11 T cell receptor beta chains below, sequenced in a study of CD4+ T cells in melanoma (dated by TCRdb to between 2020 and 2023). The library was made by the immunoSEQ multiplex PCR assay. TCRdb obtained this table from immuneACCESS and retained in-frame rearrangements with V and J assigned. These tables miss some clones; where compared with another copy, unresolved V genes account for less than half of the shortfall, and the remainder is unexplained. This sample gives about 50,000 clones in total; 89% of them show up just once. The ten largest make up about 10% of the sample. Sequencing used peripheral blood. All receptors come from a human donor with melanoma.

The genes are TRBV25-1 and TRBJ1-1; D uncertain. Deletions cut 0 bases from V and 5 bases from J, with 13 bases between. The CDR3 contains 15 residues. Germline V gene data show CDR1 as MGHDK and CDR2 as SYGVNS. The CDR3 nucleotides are TGTGCCAGCAGTGAATATTATTGGGAGGGAACTGAAGCTTTCTTT. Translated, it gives CASSEYYWEGTEAFF.

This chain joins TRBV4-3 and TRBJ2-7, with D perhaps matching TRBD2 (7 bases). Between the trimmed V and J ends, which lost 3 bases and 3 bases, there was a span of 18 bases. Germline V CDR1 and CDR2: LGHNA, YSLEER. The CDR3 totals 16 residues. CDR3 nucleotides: TGCGCCAGCAGCCAGTCTATAGGGGGGGCATTCTACGAGCAGTACTTC. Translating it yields CASSQSIGGAFYEQYF.

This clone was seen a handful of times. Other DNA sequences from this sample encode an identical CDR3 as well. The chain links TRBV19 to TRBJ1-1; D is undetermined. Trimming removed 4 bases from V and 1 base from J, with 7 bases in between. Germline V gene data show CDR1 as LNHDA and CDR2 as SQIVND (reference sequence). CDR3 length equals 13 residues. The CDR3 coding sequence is TGTGCCAGTAGTACACAGAGGAACACTGAAGCTTTCTTT. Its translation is CASSTQRNTEAFF.

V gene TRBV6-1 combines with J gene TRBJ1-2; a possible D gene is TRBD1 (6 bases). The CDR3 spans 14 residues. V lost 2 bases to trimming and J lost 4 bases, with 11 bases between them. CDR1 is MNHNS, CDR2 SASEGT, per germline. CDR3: CASSERGPSYGYTF. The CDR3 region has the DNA TGTGCCAGCAGTGAACGGGGGCCGAGCTATGGCTACACCTTC.

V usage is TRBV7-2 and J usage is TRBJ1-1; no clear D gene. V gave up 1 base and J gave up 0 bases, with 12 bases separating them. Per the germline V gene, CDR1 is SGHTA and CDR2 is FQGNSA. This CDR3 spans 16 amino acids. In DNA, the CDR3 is TGTGCCAGCAGCTTAGAGGTTGCAGACCTGAACACTGAAGCTTTCTTT. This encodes CASSLEVADLNTEAFF.

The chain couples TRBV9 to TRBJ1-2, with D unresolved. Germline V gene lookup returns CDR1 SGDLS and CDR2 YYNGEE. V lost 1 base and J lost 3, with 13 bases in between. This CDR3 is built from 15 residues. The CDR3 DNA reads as TGTGCCAGCAGCGTAAGTTGGCAGGCCGACTATGGCTACACCTTC. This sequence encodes CASSVSWQADYGYTF.

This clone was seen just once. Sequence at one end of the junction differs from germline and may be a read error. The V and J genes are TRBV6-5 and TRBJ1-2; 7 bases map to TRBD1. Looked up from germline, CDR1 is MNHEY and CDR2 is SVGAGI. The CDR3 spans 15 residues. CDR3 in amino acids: CASRYWEGARGGYTF. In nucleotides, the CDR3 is TGTGCCAGCAGGTACTGGGAGGGGGCGCGCGGTGGCTACACCTTC.

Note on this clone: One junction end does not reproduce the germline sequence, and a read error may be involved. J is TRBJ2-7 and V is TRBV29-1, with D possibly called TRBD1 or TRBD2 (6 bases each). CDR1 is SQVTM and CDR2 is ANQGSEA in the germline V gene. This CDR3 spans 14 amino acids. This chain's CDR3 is CSVEGGTNAYEQYF. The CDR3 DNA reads TGCAGCGTGGAAGGGGGGACCAATGCCTACGAGCAGTACTTC.

The chain's CDR3 is CASTPQSVGTGTEKLFF. The DNA of the CDR3 is TGTGCCAGTACCCCTCAATCCGTCGGGACAGGCACTGAAAAACTGTTTTTT. The V gene is TRBV19, the J gene TRBJ1-4, with TRBD1 matching 8 bases. Germline trimming cut 7 bases from V and 7 bases from J; bases unmatched to any gene: 17. Germline CDR1 LNHDA, CDR2 SQIVND (reference sequence). CDR3 length: 17 amino acids.

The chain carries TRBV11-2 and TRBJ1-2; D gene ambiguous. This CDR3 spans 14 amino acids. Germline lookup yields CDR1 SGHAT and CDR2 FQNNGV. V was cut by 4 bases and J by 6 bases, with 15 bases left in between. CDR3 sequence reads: CASSSRIMTDGYTF. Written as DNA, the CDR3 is TGTGCCAGCAGCTCTCGAATCATGACCGATGGCTACACCTTC.

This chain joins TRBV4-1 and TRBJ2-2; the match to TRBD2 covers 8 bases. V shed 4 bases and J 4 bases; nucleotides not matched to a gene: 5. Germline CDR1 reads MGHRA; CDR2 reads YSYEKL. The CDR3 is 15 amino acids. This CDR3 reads CASSRGLASTGELFF. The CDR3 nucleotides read TGCGCCAGCAGCCGTGGACTAGCCAGCACCGGGGAGCTGTTTTTT.